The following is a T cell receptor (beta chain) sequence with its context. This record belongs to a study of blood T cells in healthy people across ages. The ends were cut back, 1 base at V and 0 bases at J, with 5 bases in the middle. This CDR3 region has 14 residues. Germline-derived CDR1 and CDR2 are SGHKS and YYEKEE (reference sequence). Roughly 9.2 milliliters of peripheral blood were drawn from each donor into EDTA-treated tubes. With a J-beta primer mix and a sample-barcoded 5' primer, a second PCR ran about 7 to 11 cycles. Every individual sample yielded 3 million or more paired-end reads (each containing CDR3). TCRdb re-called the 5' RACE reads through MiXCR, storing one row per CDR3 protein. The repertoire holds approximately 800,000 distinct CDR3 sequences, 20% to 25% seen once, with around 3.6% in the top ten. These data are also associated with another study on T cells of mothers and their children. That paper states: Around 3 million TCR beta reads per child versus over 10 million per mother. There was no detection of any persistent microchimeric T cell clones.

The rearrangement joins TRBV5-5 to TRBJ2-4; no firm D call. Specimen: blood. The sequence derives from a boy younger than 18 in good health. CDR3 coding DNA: TGTGCCAGCAGCTTGCCCCTAGCCAAAAACATTCAGTACTTC. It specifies CASSLPLAKNIQYF. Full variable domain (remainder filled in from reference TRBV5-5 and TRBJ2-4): DAGVTQSPTHLIKTRGQQVTLRCSPISGHKSVSWYQQVLGQGPQFIFQYYEKEERGRGNFPDRFSARQFPNYSSELNVNALLLGDSALYLCASSLPLAKNIQYFGAGTRLSVL.